The clone carrying this T cell receptor (beta chain) was seen only once. No antigen is known for it. One junction end does not reproduce the germline sequence, and a read error may be involved. CD45RO/CCR7/CD25/CD127/CD95/CD27 sorting isolated CD4+ naive, central memory, regulatory and stem cell-like memory cells. CDR3 size: 16 residues. Germline-derived CDR1 and CDR2 are SGHAT and FQNNGV. The record originates from a study of beta chain features in type 1 diabetes. On the study more broadly: Across the samples, more than 85 million sorted cells were examined in total. Points from the study as a whole: The similarity of naive, central memory and Treg TCRB repertoires appeared greater among patients than among healthy donors. Moderately but significantly shorter TCRB CDR3s were found in Type 1 diabetes patients in all four CD4+ subsets.

All of the isolated RNA was reverse transcribed, so expressed TCRB transcripts were sequenced. Here immunoSEQ multiplex PCR was the method, and the copy in TCRdb shows in-frame clones only, minus some. The sample has about 400,000 clones; 10% to 15% are singletons. The chain combines TRBV11-2 with TRBJ2-1, with D maybe TRBD2 (5 bases). Sequencing input: naive CD4+ T cells from blood. The clonotype comes from a woman between 18 and 29 years old with type 1 diabetes. The CDR3 sequence: CASSLASHGGYNEQFF. The DNA for the CDR3 is TGTGCCAGCAGTTTAGCGTCCCATGGAGGCTACAATGAGCAGTTCTTC.